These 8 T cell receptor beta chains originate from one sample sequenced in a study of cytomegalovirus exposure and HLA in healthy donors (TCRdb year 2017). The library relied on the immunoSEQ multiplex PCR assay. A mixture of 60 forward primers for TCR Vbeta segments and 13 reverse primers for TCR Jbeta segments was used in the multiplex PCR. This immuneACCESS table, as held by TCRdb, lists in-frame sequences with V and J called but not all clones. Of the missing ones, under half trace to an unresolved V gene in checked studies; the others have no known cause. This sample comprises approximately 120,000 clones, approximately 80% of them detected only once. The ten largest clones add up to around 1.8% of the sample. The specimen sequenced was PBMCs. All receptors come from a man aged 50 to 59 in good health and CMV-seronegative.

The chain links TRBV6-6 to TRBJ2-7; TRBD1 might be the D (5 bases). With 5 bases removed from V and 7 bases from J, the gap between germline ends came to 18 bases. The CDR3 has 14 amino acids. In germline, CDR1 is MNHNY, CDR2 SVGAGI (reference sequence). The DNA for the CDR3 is TGTGCCAGCAGTACCTCGACAGATCTTCGGGAGCAGTACTTC. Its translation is CASSTSTDLREQYF.

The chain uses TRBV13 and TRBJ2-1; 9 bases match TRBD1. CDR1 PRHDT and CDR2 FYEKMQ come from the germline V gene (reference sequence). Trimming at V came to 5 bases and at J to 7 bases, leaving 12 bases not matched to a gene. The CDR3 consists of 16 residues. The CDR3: CASSPPAGTGLNEQFF. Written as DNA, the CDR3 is TGTGCCAGCAGCCCTCCGGCCGGGACAGGGCTGAATGAGCAGTTCTTC.

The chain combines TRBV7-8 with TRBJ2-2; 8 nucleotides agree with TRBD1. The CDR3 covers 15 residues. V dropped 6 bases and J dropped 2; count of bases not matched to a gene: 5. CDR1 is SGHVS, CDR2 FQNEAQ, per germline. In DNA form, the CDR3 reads TGTGCCAGCAGAAAGACAGGGGCAAACACCGGGGAGCTGTTTTTT. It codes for CASRKTGANTGELFF.

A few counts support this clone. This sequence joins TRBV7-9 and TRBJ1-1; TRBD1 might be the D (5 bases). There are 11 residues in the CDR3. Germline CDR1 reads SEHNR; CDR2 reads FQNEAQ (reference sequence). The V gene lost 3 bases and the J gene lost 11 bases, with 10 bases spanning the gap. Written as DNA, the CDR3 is TGTGCCAGCAGCTTGGGGCTGTACGCTTTCTTT. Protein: CASSLGLYAFF.

The CDR3 sequence is CAISPTGDNTGELFF. CDR3 sequence (DNA): TGTGCCATCAGCCCGACAGGGGACAACACCGGGGAGCTGTTTTTT. The rearrangement joins TRBV10-3 to TRBJ2-2; the match to TRBD1 covers 8 bases. J was trimmed by 2 bases and V by 6 bases; bases with no gene match: 5. Germline V gene lookup returns CDR1 ENHRY and CDR2 SYGVKD. This CDR3 spans 15 amino acids.

As DNA, the CDR3 is TGCGCCAGCAGCTTGGATGTCTCCACAGATACGCAGTATTTT. Its translation is CASSLDVSTDTQYF. The chain uses TRBV5-1 and TRBJ2-3; D not certain. Trimming left V 0 bases short and J 2 bases short, with 7 bases between. The CDR3 is 14 residues long. Germline V gene sequence: CDR1 SGHRS, CDR2 YFSETQ.

The chain's CDR3 is CAISDSAAEAFF. CDR3 in DNA: TGTGCCATCAGTGATAGTGCGGCTGAAGCTTTCTTT. The chain recombines TRBV10-3 with TRBJ1-1; no clear D. V was clipped by 3 bases and J by 6 bases, with 8 bases between them. Per the germline V gene, CDR1 is ENHRY and CDR2 is SYGVKD. The CDR3 totals 12 residues.

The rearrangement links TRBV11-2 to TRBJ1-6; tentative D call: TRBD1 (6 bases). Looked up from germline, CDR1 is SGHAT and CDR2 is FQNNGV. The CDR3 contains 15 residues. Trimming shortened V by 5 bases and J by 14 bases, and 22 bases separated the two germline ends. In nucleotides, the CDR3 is TGTGCCAGCAGCCTAAGTTCCACAGGGCCTCCCACCCTCCACTTT. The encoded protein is CASSLSSTGPPTLHF.